The following is a T cell receptor beta chain sequence with its context. Its antigen is unknown. There are no base qualities to consult, and no much larger clone falls within one base. The germline V gene yields MDHEN for CDR1 and SYDVKM for CDR2. From the cysteine through the phenylalanine, the CDR3 covers 12 amino acids. Only CDR3 DNA remains: 36 bases, in frame from the first base. A distance of 7 bases separates the germline ends of V and J, which lose 3 bases and 5 bases respectively. This entry comes from a study of T cell responses to AZD1222 COVID-19 vaccine (dated by TCRdb to the early 2020s). With regard to the full study: A total of about 240 trial participants underwent TCR sequencing, of whom some 210 received two doses of AZD1222 and about 26 received two doses of the MenACWY control vaccine. Enrollment into the trials was organized by age into subgroups of 18-55, 56-69 and 70-plus years, and those subgroups contained approximately 150, 30 and 60 TCR-sequenced participants, respectively.

The CDR3 regions of human TCRbeta chains were analyzed by immunosequencing. Processing in the source paper ran as follows. TCRs in the repertoires were matched against a reference library of SARS-CoV-2-specific TCRs that had been generated with the MIRA antigen-specificity platform. Breadth was defined as the fraction of unique TCRs that were SARS-CoV-2-associated. Depth was defined as the fraction of total T cells that were SARS-CoV-2-associated. Using the MIRA data, every spike-specific TCR was mapped to the spike region that the TCR reacted to and assigned to either a CD4 or a CD8 class. Log10-transformed breadth and depth values were compared by one-way ANOVA with Sidak's multiple comparisons tests. Sourced from immuneACCESS, this table was stored by TCRdb with only in-frame sequences that have V and J called. A share of the clones is absent; for the studies checked, an unresolved V gene accounts for under half, and the remainder has no known explanation. The V and J calls and clone size are taken from that table; D and trimming were inferred from the DNA. The sample yields some 150,000 clones; approximately 95% were counted once. The top ten hold more than 0.8% of the sample.

This specimen's time point label, per the study, means: baseline before first vaccination. According to the study, the label for this sample's treatment or condition signals: meningococcal conjugate vaccine given as trial control. Samples from vaccinated people were obtained from the UK trials COV001 and COV002, which included a single-blind randomized controlled phase 2/3 trial of AZD1222 (ChAdOx1 nCoV-19) in healthy adults. For TCRbeta chain sequencing, PBMC samples were collected from trial participants at day 0 and at day 28 after the second dose. The paper's findings and limits, for the study overall: No day 14 peak-response samples were available, so repertoires were characterized only after the peak T cell response. Conclusions about previously exposed vaccinees are limited, since just a handful of AZD1222 recipients were seropositive for SARS-CoV-2 at baseline. The 56-69-year group was small, and its depth increase did not reach significance, likely because of low power. Participants were mostly white British and included more females than males, and it was suggested by the authors that clonal diversity may have been underestimated. A significant rise in spike-specific TCR breadth and depth was observed after two AZD1222 doses relative to day 0 and relative to MenACWY recipients. Nearly half of unique spike-specific TCRs reportedly recognized epitopes outside regions mutated in the B.1.351 and B.1.1.7 variants. The whole spike protein was spanned by vaccine-associated CD4 TCRs, and dominant responses were seen in regions 160-218 and 743-854.

Recombination connected TRBV28 to TRBJ1-1; no D segment can be confidently identified. The sample here was peripheral blood, taken on day 0 of MenACWY control vaccination. The receptor comes from an adult in good health. The nucleotide sequence is given as TGTGCCAGCAGTTTCCTGGGGACTGAAGCTTTCTTT. The encoded protein is CASSFLGTEAFF.